A selection of T cell receptor beta chains follows, all from one sample in a study of blood T cell repertoires in COVID-19. Sequencing was performed with immunoSEQ multiplex PCR; in TCRdb, only in-frame clones are kept and a portion is missing. The sample shows 350,000 to 450,000 clones, about 87% of them seen only once. The sequencing sample was made of peripheral blood. These TCRs come from a woman aged 60-70 years with COVID-19, enrolled during active disease. Both conserved end residues are part of each CDR3. Each record gives: J gene, CDR3 length, V gene, D gene, clone size, CDR3 DNA, CDR3 protein. D genes are given only for firm matches. Where a row states a size, it is once, few, many or the class of an expanded clone; other rows omit it.

TRBJ2-5	18	TRBV5-1	TRBD2	-	TGCGCCAGCAGCTTACATAGTTCCGGGACTAGGAAACAAGAGACCCAGTACTTC	CASSLHSSGTRKQETQYF
TRBJ1-1	15	TRBV19	-	once	TGTGCCAGTAGTCCCAGAGGACAGAAGAACACTGAAGCTTTCTTT	CASSPRGQKNTEAFF
TRBJ2-2	17	TRBV18	-	once	TGTGCCAGCTCACCACCTGGTAGGGGAATCAACACCGGGGAGCTGTTTTTT	CASSPPGRGINTGELFF
TRBJ2-7	16	TRBV5-1	TRBD1	once	TGCGCCAGCAGCTGGTCAGGGGGCGGCATGTCGTACGAGCAGTACTTC	CASSWSGGGMSYEQYF
TRBJ2-3	15	TRBV7-9	TRBD2	-	TGTGCCAGCAGCCCGGGCGCTAGCGGAACAGATACGCAGTATTTT	CASSPGASGTDTQYF
TRBJ2-7	15	TRBV6-1	TRBD1	-	TGTGCCAGCAGTGAAAGGGGACAGATAACCTACGAGCAGTACTTC	CASSERGQITYEQYF
TRBJ1-1	15	TRBV11-1	-	once	TGTGCCAGCAGCTTAAGAGACAGGTCGGACACTGAAGCTTTCTTT	CASSLRDRSDTEAFF
TRBJ1-6	14	TRBV7-9	TRBD1	-	TGTGCCAGCAGCCGGGACAGGGTGGATTCACCCCTCCACTTT	CASSRDRVDSPLHF
TRBJ2-7	13	TRBV5-1	TRBD2	-	TGCGCCAGCGGGGGGGTAACCTCCTACGAGCAGTACTTC	CASGGVTSYEQYF
TRBJ2-7	14	TRBV3-1/TRBV3-2	TRBD2	-	TGTGCCAGCAGACGTAGCGGGGGCCCCTACGAGCAGTACTTC	CASRRSGGPYEQYF
TRBJ1-5	11	TRBV6-6	-	-	TGTGCCAGCAGCCAACCGGGGGCCCAGCATTTT	CASSQPGAQHF
TRBJ1-1	15	TRBV18	-	-	TGTGCCAGCTCACCAGAGACAGGACCGAACACTGAAGCTTTCTTT	CASSPETGPNTEAFF
TRBJ1-2	13	TRBV12-3/TRBV12-4	TRBD1	-	TGTGCCAGCAGTTTAGGACAGGGATATGGCTACACCTTC	CASSLGQGYGYTF
TRBJ1-6	16	TRBV4-1	TRBD1	-	TGCGCCAGCAGCCAAGGAAGATACAGGGGGCATTCACCCCTCCACTTT	CASSQGRYRGHSPLHF
TRBJ2-3	15	TRBV2	TRBD2	-	TGTGCCAGCAGATTACTAGCGGGGGGCACAGATACGCAGTATTTT	CASRLLAGGTDTQYF
TRBJ2-5	15	TRBV9	TRBD2	-	TGTGCCAGCAGCGTAGCACTAGCGGGGGGAGAGACCCAGTACTTC	CASSVALAGGETQYF
TRBJ1-3	11	TRBV20-1	-	-	TGCAGTGCTAGAGCGGTCACGACCATATATTTT	CSARAVTTIYF
TRBJ2-7	15	TRBV20-1	-	-	TGCAGTGCTAGTCTCGGGAGTTGGGGGTACTACGAGCAGTACTTC	CSASLGSWGYYEQYF
TRBJ2-4	14	TRBV6-5	TRBD2	-	TGTGCCAGCAGCGGGACTAGCGGGGGAAACATTCAGTACTTC	CASSGTSGGNIQYF
TRBJ1-4	16	TRBV7-2	TRBD1	-	TGTGCCAGCAGCTTAGCGCGGGCAGGGGGTTTTGAAAAACTGTTTTTT	CASSLARAGGFEKLFF
TRBJ2-2	14	TRBV28	-	-	TGTGCCAGCAGTCCCCCTTCGAACACCGGGGAGCTGTTTTTT	CASSPPSNTGELFF
TRBJ1-5	13	TRBV12-3/TRBV12-4	-	-	TGTGCCAGCAGTGTGGGGCAGTGGCAGCCCCAGCATTTT	CASSVGQWQPQHF
TRBJ2-7	12	TRBV28	-	-	TGTGCCATTGGGGACACTACCTACGAGCAGTACTTC	CAIGDTTYEQYF
TRBJ1-1	14	TRBV10-3	-	-	TGTGCCATCAGTGAGTCCCCGGGACTAACTGAAGCTTTCTTT	CAISESPGLTEAFF
TRBJ2-1	14	TRBV12-5	-	once	TGTGCTAGTGGTTTGGGTTCAGGGGTTATTGAGCAGTTCTTC	CASGLGSGVIEQFF